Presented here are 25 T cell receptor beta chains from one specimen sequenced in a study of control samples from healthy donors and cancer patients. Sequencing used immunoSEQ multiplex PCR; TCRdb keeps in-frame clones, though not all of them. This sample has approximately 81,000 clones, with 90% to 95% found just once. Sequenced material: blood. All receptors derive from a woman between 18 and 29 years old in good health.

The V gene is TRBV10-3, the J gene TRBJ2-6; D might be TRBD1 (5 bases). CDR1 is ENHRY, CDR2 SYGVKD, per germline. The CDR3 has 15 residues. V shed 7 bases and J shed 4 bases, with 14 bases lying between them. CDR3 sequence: CAIKTQGSGANVLTF. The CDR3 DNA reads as TGTGCCATCAAGACCCAGGGTTCCGGGGCCAACGTCCTGACTTTC.

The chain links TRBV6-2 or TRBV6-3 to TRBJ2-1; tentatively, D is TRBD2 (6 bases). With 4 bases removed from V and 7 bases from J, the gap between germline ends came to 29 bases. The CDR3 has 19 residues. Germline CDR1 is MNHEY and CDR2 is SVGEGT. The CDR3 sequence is CASSSGLQARRQSRNEQFF. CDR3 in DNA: TGTGCCAGCAGTTCAGGACTACAGGCGAGAAGGCAAAGTAGAAATGAGCAGTTCTTC.

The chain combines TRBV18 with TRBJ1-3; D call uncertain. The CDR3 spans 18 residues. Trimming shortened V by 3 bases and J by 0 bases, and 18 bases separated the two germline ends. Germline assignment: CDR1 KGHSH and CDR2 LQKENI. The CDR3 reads CASSPIFDMGYSGNTIYF. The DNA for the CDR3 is TGTGCCAGCTCACCGATCTTCGACATGGGGTACTCTGGAAACACCATATATTTT.

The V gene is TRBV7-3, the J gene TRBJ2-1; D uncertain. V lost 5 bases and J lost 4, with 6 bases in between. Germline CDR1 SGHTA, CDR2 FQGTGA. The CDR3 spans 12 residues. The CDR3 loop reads CASSPGYNEQFF. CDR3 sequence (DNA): TGTGCCAGCAGCCCCGGGTACAATGAGCAGTTCTTC.

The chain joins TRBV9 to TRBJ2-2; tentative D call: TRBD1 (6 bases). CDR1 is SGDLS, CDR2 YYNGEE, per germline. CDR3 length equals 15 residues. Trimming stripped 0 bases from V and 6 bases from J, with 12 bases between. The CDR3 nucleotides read TGTGCCAGCAGCGTAGTAACAGGGTCTTCCGGGGAGCTGTTTTTT. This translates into CASSVVTGSSGELFF.

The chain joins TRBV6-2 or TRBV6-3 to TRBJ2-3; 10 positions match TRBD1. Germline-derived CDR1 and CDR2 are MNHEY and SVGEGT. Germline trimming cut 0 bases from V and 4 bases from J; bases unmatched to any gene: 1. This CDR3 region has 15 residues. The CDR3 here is CASSYSTGGSDTQYF. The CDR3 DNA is TGTGCCAGCAGTTACTCGACAGGGGGCTCAGATACGCAGTATTTT.

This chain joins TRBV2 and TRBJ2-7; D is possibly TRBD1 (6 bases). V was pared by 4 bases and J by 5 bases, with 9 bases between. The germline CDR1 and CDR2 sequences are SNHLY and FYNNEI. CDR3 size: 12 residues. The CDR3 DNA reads TGTGCCAGCAGTGGGGGGCCCAACGAGCAGTACTTC. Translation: CASSGGPNEQYF.

In DNA, the CDR3 is TGTGCCAGCAGCTTAGCGCCGGGTTCTGGTTCCTACGAGCAGTACTTC. Translating gives CASSLAPGSGSYEQYF. This chain connects TRBV11-1 to TRBJ2-7; no clear D gene. Germline V gene sequence: CDR1 SGHAT, CDR2 FQDESV (reference sequence). Trimming took off 0 bases at V and 1 base at J, with 13 bases between the two ends. This CDR3 has 16 residues.

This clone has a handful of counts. CDR3 in DNA: TGTGCCAGCAGACGGACGGGGGAATATCAGCCCCAGCATTTT. Amino acids: CASRRTGEYQPQHF. V is TRBV2 and J is TRBJ1-5; weak D call: TRBD1 (5 bases). Germline V lookup: CDR1 SNHLY, CDR2 FYNNEI. This CDR3 has 14 residues. V dropped 6 bases and J dropped 5 bases, with 14 bases sitting between them.

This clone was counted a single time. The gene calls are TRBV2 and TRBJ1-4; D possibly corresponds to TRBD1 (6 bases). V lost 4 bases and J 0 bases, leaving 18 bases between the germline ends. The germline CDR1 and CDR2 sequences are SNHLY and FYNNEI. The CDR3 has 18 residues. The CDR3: CASSVSLSGVATNEKLFF. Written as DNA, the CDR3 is TGTGCCAGCAGTGTTTCCCTTTCAGGGGTTGCAACTAATGAAAAACTGTTTTTT.

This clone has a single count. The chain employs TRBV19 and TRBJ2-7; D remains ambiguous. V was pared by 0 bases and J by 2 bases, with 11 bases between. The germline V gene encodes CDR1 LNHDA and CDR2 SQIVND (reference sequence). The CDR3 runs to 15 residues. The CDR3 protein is CASSIDHPGTYEQYF. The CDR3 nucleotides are TGTGCCAGTAGTATAGATCACCCTGGAACCTACGAGCAGTACTTC.

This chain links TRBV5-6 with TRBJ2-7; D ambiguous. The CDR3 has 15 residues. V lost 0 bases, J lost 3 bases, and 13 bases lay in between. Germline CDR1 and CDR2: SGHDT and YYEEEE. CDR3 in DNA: TGTGCCAGCAGCTTGGGGCAGGTTTTTTTCTACGAGCAGTACTTC. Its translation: CASSLGQVFFYEQYF.

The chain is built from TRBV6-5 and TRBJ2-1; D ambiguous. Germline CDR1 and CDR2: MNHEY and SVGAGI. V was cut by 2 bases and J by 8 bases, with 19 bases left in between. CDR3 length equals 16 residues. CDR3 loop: CASSYPSPSSVDEQFF. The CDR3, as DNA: TGTGCCAGCAGTTACCCCTCACCTTCCAGCGTCGATGAGCAGTTCTTC.

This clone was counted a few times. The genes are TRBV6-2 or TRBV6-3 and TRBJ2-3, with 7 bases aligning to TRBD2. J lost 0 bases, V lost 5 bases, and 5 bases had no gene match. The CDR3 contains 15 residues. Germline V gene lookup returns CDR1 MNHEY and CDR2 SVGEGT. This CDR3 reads CASSGGDLSTDTQYF. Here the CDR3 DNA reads TGTGCCAGCAGTGGGGGGGACTTGAGCACAGATACGCAGTATTTT.

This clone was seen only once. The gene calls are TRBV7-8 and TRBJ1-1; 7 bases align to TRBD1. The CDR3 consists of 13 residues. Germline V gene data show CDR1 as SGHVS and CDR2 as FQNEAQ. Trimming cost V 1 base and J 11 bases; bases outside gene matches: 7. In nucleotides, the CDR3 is TGTGCCAGCAGCTTAGGAGAAACAGGGGTTGCTTTCTTT. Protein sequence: CASSLGETGVAFF.

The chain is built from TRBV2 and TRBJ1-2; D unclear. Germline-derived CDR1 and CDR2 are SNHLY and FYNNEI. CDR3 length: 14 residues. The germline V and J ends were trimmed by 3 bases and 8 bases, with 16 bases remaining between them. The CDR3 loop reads CASSEALPLFGYTF. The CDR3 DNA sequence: TGTGCCAGCAGTGAGGCTCTACCTCTATTCGGCTACACCTTC.

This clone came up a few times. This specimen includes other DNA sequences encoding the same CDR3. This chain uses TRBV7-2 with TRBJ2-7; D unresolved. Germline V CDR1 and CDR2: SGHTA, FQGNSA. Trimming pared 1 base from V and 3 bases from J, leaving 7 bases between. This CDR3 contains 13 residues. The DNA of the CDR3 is TGTGCCAGCAGCTTAGGGGCTGGCTACGAGCAGTACTTC. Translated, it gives CASSLGAGYEQYF. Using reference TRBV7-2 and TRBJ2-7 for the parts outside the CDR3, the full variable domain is GAGVSQSPSNKVTEKGKDVELRCDPISGHTALYWYRQSLGQGLEFLIYFQGNSAPDKSGLPSDRFSAERTGGSVSTLTIQRTQQEDSAVYLCASSLGAGYEQYFGPGTRLTVT.

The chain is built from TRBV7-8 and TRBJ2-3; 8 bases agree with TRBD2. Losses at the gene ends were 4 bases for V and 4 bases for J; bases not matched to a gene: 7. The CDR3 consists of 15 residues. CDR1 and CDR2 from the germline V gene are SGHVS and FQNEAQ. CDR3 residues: CASSSPRGGSDTQYF. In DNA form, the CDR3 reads TGTGCCAGCAGCTCCCCCCGGGGGGGCTCAGATACGCAGTATTTT. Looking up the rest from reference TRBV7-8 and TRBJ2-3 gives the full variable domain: GAGVSQSPRYKVAKRGQDVALRCDPISGHVSLFWYQQALGQGPEFLTYFQNEAQLDKSGLPSDRFFAERPEGSVSTLKIQRTQQEDSAVYLCASSSPRGGSDTQYFGPGTRLTVL.

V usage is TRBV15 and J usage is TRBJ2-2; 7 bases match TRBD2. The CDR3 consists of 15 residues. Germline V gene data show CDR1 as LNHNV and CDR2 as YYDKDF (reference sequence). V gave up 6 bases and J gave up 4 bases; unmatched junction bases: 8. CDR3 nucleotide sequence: TGTGCCACCAGGGGAGGCGGGGGAGCCACCGGGGAGCTGTTTTTT. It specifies CATRGGGGATGELFF.

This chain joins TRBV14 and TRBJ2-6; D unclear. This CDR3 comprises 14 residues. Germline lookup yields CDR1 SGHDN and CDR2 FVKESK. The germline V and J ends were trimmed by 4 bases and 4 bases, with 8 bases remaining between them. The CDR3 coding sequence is TGTGCCAGCAGCCTTGGCCTGGGGGCCAACGTCCTGACTTTC. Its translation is CASSLGLGANVLTF.

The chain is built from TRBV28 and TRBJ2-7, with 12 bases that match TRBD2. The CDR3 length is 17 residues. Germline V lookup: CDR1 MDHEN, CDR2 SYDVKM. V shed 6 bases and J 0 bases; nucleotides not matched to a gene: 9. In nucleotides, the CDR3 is TGTGCCAGCAGGCCCCTAGGACTAGCGGGGACCTCCTACGAGCAGTACTTC. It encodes CASRPLGLAGTSYEQYF.

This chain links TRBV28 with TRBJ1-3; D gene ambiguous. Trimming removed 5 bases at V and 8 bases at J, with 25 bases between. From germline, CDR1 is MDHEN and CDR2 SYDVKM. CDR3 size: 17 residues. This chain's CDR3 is CASSPPGSSAAGHTIYF. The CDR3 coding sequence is TGTGCCAGCAGTCCCCCAGGTTCTTCCGCTGCCGGACACACCATATATTTT.

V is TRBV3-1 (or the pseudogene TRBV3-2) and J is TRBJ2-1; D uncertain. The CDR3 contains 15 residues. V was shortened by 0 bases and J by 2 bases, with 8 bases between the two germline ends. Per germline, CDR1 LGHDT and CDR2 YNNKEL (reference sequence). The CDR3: CASSQETGTYNEQFF. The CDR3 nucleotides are TGTGCCAGCAGCCAAGAAACTGGGACCTACAATGAGCAGTTCTTC.

CDR3 sequence reads: CSVDPTVNYGYTF. The CDR3 DNA is TGCAGCGTTGACCCGACAGTTAACTATGGCTACACCTTC. J is TRBJ1-2 and V is TRBV29-1, with D perhaps matching TRBD1 (5 bases). The length of the CDR3 is 13 residues. Looked up from germline, CDR1 is SQVTM and CDR2 is ANQGSEA. V lost 3 bases to trimming and J lost 1 base, with 9 bases between them.

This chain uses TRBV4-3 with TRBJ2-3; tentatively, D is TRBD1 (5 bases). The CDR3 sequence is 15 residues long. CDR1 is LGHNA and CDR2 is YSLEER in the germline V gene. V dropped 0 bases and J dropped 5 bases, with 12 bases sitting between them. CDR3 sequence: CASSQDLGPRDTQYF. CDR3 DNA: TGCGCCAGCAGCCAAGATCTGGGGCCTAGAGATACGCAGTATTTT.